These 15 T cell receptor beta chains were sequenced from one sample in a study of cytomegalovirus exposure and HLA in healthy donors. Primers for the PCR totalled 60 Vbeta and 13 Jbeta. Assay: immunoSEQ multiplex PCR; the TCRdb copy retains only in-frame clones and omits some. The repertoire table contains 40,000 to 45,000 clones. The sequenced material came from PBMCs. All receptors come from a young man in good health and CMV-seronegative.

The V and J genes are TRBV12-5 and TRBJ2-3; 8 positions match TRBD2. Per the germline V gene, CDR1 is LGHNT and CDR2 is FRNRAP. This CDR3 comprises 14 residues. The J segment lost 5 bases and the V segment lost 2 bases, leaving 3 bases of the junction unmatched. For the CDR3, the DNA is TGTGCTAGTGGTTTGCGTCTAGCGGGAGATACGCAGTATTTT. Its translation is CASGLRLAGDTQYF.

The chain links TRBV11-2 to TRBJ1-5; D is perhaps TRBD1 (5 bases). This CDR3 comprises 14 residues. V dropped 1 base and J dropped 5 bases, with 9 bases sitting between them. The germline V gene has CDR1 SGHAT and CDR2 FQNNGV. This chain's CDR3 is CASSLGQPDQPQHF. CDR3 DNA sequence: TGTGCCAGCAGCTTAGGACAGCCCGATCAGCCCCAGCATTTT.

The rearrangement uses TRBV11-2 and TRBJ2-1, with D possibly matching TRBD2 (5 bases). V lost 6 bases to trimming and J lost 10 bases, with 19 bases between them. From germline, CDR1 is SGHAT and CDR2 FQNNGV. This CDR3 region has 14 residues. The CDR3 region is CASSVRRSAGEQFF. The DNA for the CDR3 is TGTGCCAGCAGTGTCCGGAGGTCGGCTGGAGAGCAGTTCTTC.

The CDR3 sequence: CASRDRQGWESPLHF. For the CDR3, the DNA is TGTGCCAGCAGGGACCGACAGGGATGGGAGTCACCCCTCCACTTT. The chain joins TRBV6-6 to TRBJ1-6, with TRBD1 matching 7 bases. The CDR3 sequence is 15 residues long. Germline V gene lookup returns CDR1 MNHNY and CDR2 SVGAGI (reference sequence). V trimming: 6 bases; J trimming: 10 bases; junction bases outside the gene matches: 12.

The genes are TRBV6-5 and TRBJ1-2; TRBD1 matches at 10 bases. J gave up 4 bases and V 8 bases, and 10 bases lay outside the gene matches. The CDR3 sequence is 15 residues long. CDR1 is MNHEY, CDR2 SVGAGI, per germline. In nucleotides, the CDR3 is TGTGCCAGCGGAAACGACAGGGGGCTTGTCTATGGCTACACCTTC. Protein product: CASGNDRGLVYGYTF.

The chain combines TRBV5-1 with TRBJ2-7, with a tentative D call TRBD1 (5 bases). CDR1 is SGHRS, CDR2 YFSETQ, per germline. V shed 0 bases and J shed 2 bases, with 15 bases lying between them. The CDR3 length is 16 residues. The CDR3 here is CASSLEAGPLAYEQYF. Here the CDR3 DNA reads TGCGCCAGCAGCTTGGAGGCAGGGCCCCTCGCCTACGAGCAGTACTTC.

The gene calls are TRBV6-5 and TRBJ1-2; D gene uncertain. Germline CDR1 is MNHEY and CDR2 is SVGAGI. V lost 7 bases, J lost 4 bases, and 13 bases lay in between. This CDR3 comprises 13 residues. CDR3 sequence (DNA): TGTGCCAGCACCCCCGGGATGCCCTATGGCTACACCTTC. Translation gives CASTPGMPYGYTF.

Of note for this clone: The junction and the germline gene differ at one end; a read error may be behind it. The rearrangement uses TRBV5-1 and TRBJ1-1; D remains ambiguous. Looked up from germline, CDR1 is SGHRS and CDR2 is YFSETQ. The CDR3 is 11 residues long. The CDR3 nucleotides are TGCGCCAGCAGCTCGGCGGGAACAGAAGTTTGG. The encoded protein is CASSSAGTEVW.

This chain links TRBV10-1 with TRBJ2-1, with 14 bases that match TRBD2. Germline CDR1 reads WNHNN; CDR2 reads SYGVQD (reference sequence). The trim removed 7 bases at V and 4 bases at J, leaving 21 bases unmatched. The CDR3 spans 21 residues. CDR3 region: CASTGLPGLAGGRTFYNEQFF. Written as DNA, the CDR3 is TGCGCCAGCACAGGTCTCCCCGGACTAGCGGGAGGCCGAACTTTTTACAATGAGCAGTTCTTC.

This sequence joins TRBV6-6 and TRBJ1-5; maybe TRBD1 (6 bases). Germline V gene lookup returns CDR1 MNHNY and CDR2 SVGAGI (reference sequence). The CDR3 runs to 13 residues. V was pared by 6 bases and J by 4 bases, with 10 bases between. The CDR3 spells CASRRTENQPQHF. The CDR3 DNA reads TGTGCCAGCAGACGGACAGAAAATCAGCCCCAGCATTTT.

CDR3 bases: TGTGCCAGCAGCCAAGGCGCGGGTCTAGCCAAAAACATTCAGTACTTC. It translates to CASSQGAGLAKNIQYF. This sequence joins TRBV4-2 and TRBJ2-4, with D possibly matching TRBD2 (5 bases). CDR1 and CDR2 (germline): LGHNA, YNFKEQ. The V gene lost 1 base and the J gene lost 0 bases, with 10 bases spanning the gap. The CDR3 runs 16 residues.

CDR3 bases: TGTGCCAGCAGCCTTTACGAATCAGGGGGCTCGACAGATACGCAGTATTTT. It is translated as CASSLYESGGSTDTQYF. This chain uses TRBV4-2 with TRBJ2-3; 8 bases line up with TRBD1. Unmatched junction bases numbered 12, after V lost 4 bases and J lost 3 bases. The CDR3 is 17 amino acids. In germline, CDR1 is LGHNA, CDR2 YNFKEQ.

The rearrangement joins TRBV18 to TRBJ2-7, with D unclear. Germline CDR1 reads KGHSH; CDR2 reads LQKENI. The CDR3 loop spans 13 amino acids. Trimming stripped 1 base from V and 3 bases from J, with 7 bases between. The DNA for the CDR3 is TGTGCCAGCTCACCACATCCCAACTACGAGCAGTACTTC. This gives the protein CASSPHPNYEQYF.

The rearrangement joins TRBV6-1 to TRBJ1-1; unclear D gene. CDR3 length equals 13 residues. Germline V gene lookup returns CDR1 MNHNS and CDR2 SASEGT. V lost 0 bases and J 11 bases, leaving 13 bases between the germline ends. The CDR3: CASSEALATEAFF. The CDR3, as DNA: TGTGCCAGCAGTGAAGCATTAGCTACCGAGGCTTTCTTT.

The chain recombines TRBV5-1 with TRBJ2-1, with D possibly TRBD2 on 5 matching bases. This CDR3 comprises 14 residues. Germline lookup yields CDR1 SGHRS and CDR2 YFSETQ. V lost 2 bases and J 7 bases, leaving 13 bases between the germline ends. Here the CDR3 reads CASSFQEGTNEQFF. For the CDR3, the DNA is TGCGCCAGCAGCTTTCAAGAGGGTACAAATGAGCAGTTCTTC.